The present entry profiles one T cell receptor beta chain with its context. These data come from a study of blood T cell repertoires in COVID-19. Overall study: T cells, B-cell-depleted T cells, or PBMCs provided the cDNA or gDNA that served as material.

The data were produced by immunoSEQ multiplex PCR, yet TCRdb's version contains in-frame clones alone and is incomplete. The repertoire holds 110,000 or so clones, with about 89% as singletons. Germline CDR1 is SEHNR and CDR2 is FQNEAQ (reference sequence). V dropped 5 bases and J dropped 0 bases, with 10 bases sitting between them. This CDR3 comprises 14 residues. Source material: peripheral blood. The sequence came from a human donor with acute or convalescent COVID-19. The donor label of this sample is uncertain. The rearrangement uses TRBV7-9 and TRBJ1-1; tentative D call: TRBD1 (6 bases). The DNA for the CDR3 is TGTGCCAGCAGCGTACAGGGCATGAACACTGAAGCTTTCTTT. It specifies CASSVQGMNTEAFF.